These 5 T cell receptor beta chains were all obtained from the same sample, sequenced in a study of blood T cell repertoires in COVID-19. Here immunoSEQ multiplex PCR was the method, and the copy in TCRdb shows in-frame clones only, minus some. The data hold roughly 70,000 clones, with 70% to 80% observed a single time. Sequences were obtained from peripheral blood. All receptors derive from a man aged 70 or older with COVID-19, enrolled during active disease.

The V gene is TRBV14, the J gene TRBJ2-1, with 8 bases identical to TRBD2. CDR3 length: 20 amino acids. Germline V lookup: CDR1 SGHDN, CDR2 FVKESK. Unmatched junction bases numbered 17, after V lost 1 base and J lost 3 bases. In DNA, the CDR3 is TGTGCCAGCAGCCAAGGAAGATATAGCGGGATTTGGGCTGACTACAATGAGCAGTTCTTC. It specifies CASSQGRYSGIWADYNEQFF.

This chain links TRBV5-1 with TRBJ1-1, with 7 positions matching TRBD1. The CDR3 is 13 amino acids. V was clipped by 5 bases and J by 8 bases; unmatched bases: 9. Germline V gene lookup returns CDR1 SGHRS and CDR2 YFSETQ. The CDR3, as DNA: TGCGCCAGCAGTCCGACAGGGAAAGCCGAAGCTTTCTTT. It is translated as CASSPTGKAEAFF.

This sequence joins TRBV9 and TRBJ2-7, with 9 nucleotides matching TRBD1. The length of the CDR3 is 17 residues. The V segment lost 0 bases and the J segment 4 bases; nucleotides outside the gene matches: 11. Germline V CDR1 and CDR2: SGDLS, YYNGEE. CDR3 DNA sequence: TGTGCCAGCAGCGTAGACTCGGGGGGACAGGGATTTTACGAGCAGTACTTC. Its protein product is CASSVDSGGQGFYEQYF.

The chain uses TRBV19 and TRBJ1-4; D is unclear. The CDR3 has 16 amino acids. Between the trimmed V and J ends, which lost 4 bases and 5 bases, there was a span of 17 bases. Per the germline V gene, CDR1 is LNHDA and CDR2 is SQIVND (reference sequence). The CDR3 nucleotides are TGTGCCAGTAGTAAGACCCTATGGGAGCCGAATGAAAAACTGTTTTTT. This codes for CASSKTLWEPNEKLFF.

This clone was counted a few times. J is TRBJ2-7 and V is TRBV2; D call uncertain. This CDR3 has 12 residues. The V end was cut by 5 bases, the J end by 2 bases, with 7 bases between. Germline V gives CDR1 SNHLY, CDR2 FYNNEI. CDR3 DNA sequence: TGTGCCAGCAGTATGACACCCTACGAGCAGTACTTC. Translated: CASSMTPYEQYF.